Listed here is a single T cell receptor (beta chain). TCRdb's table, derived via immunoSEQ multiplex PCR, lists solely in-frame clones and lacks some. The sample shows fewer than 75,000 clones, about 91% of them seen only once. The data were obtained in a study of T cell changes during pregnancy in multiple sclerosis. V dropped 0 bases and J dropped 1 base, with 8 bases sitting between them. Looked up from germline, CDR1 is LNHNV and CDR2 is YYDKDF (reference sequence). CDR3 length: 15 residues. The J gene is TRBJ2-3, the V gene TRBV15; unclear D gene. Sequencing used peripheral blood, obtained after pregnancy. The TCR originated in a female donor in good health, enrolled as a control in a pregnancy study. CDR3 residues: CATSRDHPGTDTQYF. The CDR3 DNA follows: TGTGCCACCAGCAGAGATCACCCAGGCACAGATACGCAGTATTTT. The entire variable domain, with the rest obtained from reference TRBV15 and TRBJ2-3, is as follows: DAMVIQNPRYQVTQFGKPVTLSCSQTLNHNVMYWYQQKSSQAPKLLFHYYDKDFNNEADTPDNFQSRRPNTSFCFLDIRSPGLGDTAMYLCATSRDHPGTDTQYFGPGTRLTVL.